A selection of T cell receptor beta chains follows, all from one sample in a study of cytomegalovirus exposure and HLA in healthy donors. Measured with immunoSEQ multiplex PCR; TCRdb has only the in-frame clones, and not every one. The table includes 100,000 or so clones, approximately 75% detected once. Material: PBMCs. The receptors derive from a woman in her thirties or forties in good health and CMV-seronegative. Both conserved end residues are part of each CDR3. A D gene is named only where the DNA matches it firmly. Rows give clone size only sometimes, using once, few, many, or a class for an expanded clone.

V	size	D	J	CDR3	DNA
TRBV30	once	TRBD2	TRBJ2-7	CAWSLTSRGEQYF	TGTGCCTGGAGTCTGACTAGCCGGGGGGAGCAGTACTTC
TRBV6-5	NA	NA	TRBJ1-2	CASTQTGSPFYGYTF	TGTGCCAGCACCCAAACAGGGTCCCCATTCTATGGCTACACCTTC
TRBV28	NA	NA	TRBJ2-7	CASSEVSEQYF	TGTGCCAGCAGTGAGGTGTCCGAGCAGTACTTC
TRBV28	few	NA	TRBJ1-3	CASSAPRSISTGNTIYF	TGTGCCAGCAGTGCGCCCCGTTCGATCTCGACTGGAAACACCATATATTTT
TRBV6-6	NA	NA	TRBJ1-1	CASTPSGVGTEAFF	TGTGCCAGCACCCCCAGCGGGGTTGGGACTGAAGCTTTCTTT
TRBV6-4	few	NA	TRBJ2-2	CASSEHWDTTGELFF	TGTGCCAGCAGTGAGCACTGGGACACCACCGGGGAGCTGTTTTTT
TRBV28	NA	NA	TRBJ2-7	CASSLWQGSIYEQYF	TGTGCCAGCAGTTTATGGCAGGGTAGTATCTACGAGCAGTACTTC
TRBV29-1	NA	TRBD1	TRBJ1-4	CSARTGGKEKLFF	TGCAGCGCTAGGACAGGGGGCAAAGAAAAACTGTTTTTT
TRBV13	few	TRBD1	TRBJ2-7	CASSLTGQGASLAYEQYF	TGTGCCAGCAGCTTAACGGGACAGGGGGCGAGTCTGGCCTACGAGCAGTACTTC
TRBV28	once	TRBD1	TRBJ1-5	CASSLPSAGGNQPQHF	TGTGCCAGCAGTTTACCCTCGGCAGGGGGCAACCAGCCCCAGCATTTT
TRBV6-5	few	TRBD2	TRBJ2-7	CASSYRPGGSYEQYF	TGTGCCAGCAGTTACCGTCCGGGGGGATCCTACGAGCAGTACTTC
TRBV19	NA	TRBD2	TRBJ2-1	CASSYTRGRSGSVNEQFF	TGTGCCAGTAGTTACACCAGGGGTCGGAGCGGGAGTGTGAATGAGCAGTTCTTC
TRBV19	NA	TRBD1	TRBJ1-5	CASIAGQGNQPQHF	TGTGCCAGTATTGCCGGACAGGGCAATCAGCCCCAGCATTTT
TRBV11-2	once	NA	TRBJ2-2	CASSSWPQNTGELFF	TGTGCCAGCAGCTCTTGGCCACAAAACACCGGGGAGCTGTTTTTT
TRBV7-3	NA	NA	TRBJ2-2	CASSLYANTGELFF	TGTGCCAGCAGCTTATATGCGAACACCGGGGAGCTGTTTTTT
TRBV6-5	NA	TRBD1	TRBJ2-7	CASRYPGQGGEQYF	TGTGCCAGCAGATATCCGGGACAGGGTGGCGAGCAGTACTTC
TRBV6-1	NA	TRBD2	TRBJ2-5	CASRLLAGVQTQYF	TGTGCCAGCAGGCTACTAGCGGGAGTTCAGACCCAGTACTTC
TRBV10-3	NA	TRBD1	TRBJ2-1	CAISGTGDNEQFF	TGTGCCATCAGTGGAACAGGGGACAATGAGCAGTTCTTC
TRBV5-6	NA	TRBD2	TRBJ2-3	CASSFLTSVSTDTQYF	TGTGCCAGCAGCTTTTTGACTAGCGTAAGCACAGATACGCAGTATTTT
TRBV7-3	once	NA	TRBJ2-3	CASSSMATDTQYF	TGTGCCAGCAGCTCAATGGCCACAGATACGCAGTATTTT
TRBV19	few	TRBD1	TRBJ1-3	CASSTGTGDGTNTIYF	TGTGCCAGTAGTACAGGGACAGGGGACGGCACCAACACCATATATTTT
TRBV4-3	NA	NA	TRBJ2-7	CASSQYQGLSYEQYF	TGCGCCAGCAGCCAATACCAGGGACTTTCCTACGAGCAGTACTTC
TRBV7-3	NA	TRBD2	TRBJ2-1	CASRPAGGNEQFF	TGTGCCAGCAGACCAGCGGGGGGGAATGAGCAGTTCTTC
TRBV30	NA	NA	TRBJ2-1	CAWRAGSYNEQFF	TGTGCCTGGAGAGCAGGCTCCTACAATGAGCAGTTCTTC
TRBV9	NA	TRBD2	TRBJ2-2	CASRGTSGVTGELFF	TGTGCCAGCAGGGGGACTAGCGGGGTTACCGGGGAGCTGTTTTTT
TRBV6-5	NA	NA	TRBJ2-7	CASSYGAGIEEQYF	TGTGCCAGCAGTTACGGGGCAGGGATCGAGGAGCAGTACTTC
TRBV6-4	once	TRBD1	TRBJ2-1	CASSEVNRDRGINEQFF	TGTGCCAGCAGTGAGGTTAACCGGGACAGGGGTATCAATGAGCAGTTCTTC
TRBV15	NA	NA	TRBJ2-2	CATSSDGGRTGELFF	TGTGCCACCAGCAGCGATGGGGGCCGGACCGGGGAGCTGTTTTTT
TRBV6-5	NA	NA	TRBJ2-3	CASSYSPGNADTQYF	TGTGCCAGCAGTTACTCGCCGGGTAACGCAGATACGCAGTATTTT
TRBV7-7	once	TRBD1	TRBJ2-1	CASSPGGSYNEQFF	TGTGCTAGCAGCCCAGGGGGCTCCTACAATGAGCAGTTCTTC
TRBV29-1	NA	NA	TRBJ2-7	CSTGASSYEQYF	TGCAGTACGGGAGCGAGCTCCTACGAGCAGTACTTC
TRBV7-9	NA	NA	TRBJ2-2	CASRRPSASNTGELFF	TGTGCCAGCAGGCGCCCGAGCGCCTCGAACACCGGGGAGCTGTTTTTT